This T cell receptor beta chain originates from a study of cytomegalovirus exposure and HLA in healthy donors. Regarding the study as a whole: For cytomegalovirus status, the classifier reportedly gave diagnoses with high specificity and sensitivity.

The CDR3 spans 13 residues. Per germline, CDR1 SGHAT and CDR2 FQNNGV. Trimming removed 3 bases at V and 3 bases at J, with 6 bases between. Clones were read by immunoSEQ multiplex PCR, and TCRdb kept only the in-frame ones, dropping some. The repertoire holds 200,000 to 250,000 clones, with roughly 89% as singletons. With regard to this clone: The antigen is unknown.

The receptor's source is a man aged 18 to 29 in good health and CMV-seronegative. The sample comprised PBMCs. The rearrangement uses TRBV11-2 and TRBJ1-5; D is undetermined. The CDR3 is CASSFGANQPQHF. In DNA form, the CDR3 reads TGTGCCAGCAGCTTCGGAGCCAATCAGCCCCAGCATTTT. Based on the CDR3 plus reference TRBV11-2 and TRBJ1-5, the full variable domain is EAGVAQSPRYKIIEKRQSVAFWCNPISGHATLYWYQQILGQGPKLLIQFQNNGVVDDSQLPKDRFSAERLKGVDSTLKIQPAKLEDSAVYLCASSFGANQPQHFGDGTRLSIL.